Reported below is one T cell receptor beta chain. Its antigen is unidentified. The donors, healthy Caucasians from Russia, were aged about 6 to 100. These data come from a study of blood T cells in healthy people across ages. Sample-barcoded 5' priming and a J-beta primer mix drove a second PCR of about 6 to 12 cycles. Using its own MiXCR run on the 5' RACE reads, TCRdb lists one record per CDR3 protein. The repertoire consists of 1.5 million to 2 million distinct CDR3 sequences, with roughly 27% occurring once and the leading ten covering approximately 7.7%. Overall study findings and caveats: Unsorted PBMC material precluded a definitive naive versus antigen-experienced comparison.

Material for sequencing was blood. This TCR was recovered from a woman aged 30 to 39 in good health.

CDR3 sequence (DNA): TGCAGTGCCCCTCTTGGGGCCTACGAGCAGTACTTC. It encodes CSAPLGAYEQYF. The gene calls are TRBV20-1 and TRBJ2-7; D ambiguous. The length of the CDR3 is 12 residues. V shed 6 bases and J shed 2 bases, with 11 bases lying between them. Germline values: CDR1 DFQATT, CDR2 SNEGSKA (reference sequence).